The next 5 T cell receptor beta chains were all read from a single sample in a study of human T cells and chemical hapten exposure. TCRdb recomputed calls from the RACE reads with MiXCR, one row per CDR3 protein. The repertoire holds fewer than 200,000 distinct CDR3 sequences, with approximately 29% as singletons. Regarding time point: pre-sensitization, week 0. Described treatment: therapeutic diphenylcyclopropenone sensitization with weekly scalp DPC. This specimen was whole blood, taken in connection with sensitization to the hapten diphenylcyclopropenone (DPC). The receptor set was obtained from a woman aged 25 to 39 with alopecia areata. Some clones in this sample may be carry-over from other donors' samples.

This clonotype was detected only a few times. Written as DNA, the CDR3 is TGCGCCAGCAGCGCAGCGGGAGGGTACAATGAGCAGTTCTTC. It encodes CASSAAGGYNEQFF. The chain links TRBV5-1 to TRBJ2-1; 10 bases match TRBD2. Germline V gives CDR1 SGHRS, CDR2 YFSETQ. Trimming at V came to 4 bases and at J to 4 bases, leaving 2 bases not matched to a gene. This CDR3 spans 14 amino acids.

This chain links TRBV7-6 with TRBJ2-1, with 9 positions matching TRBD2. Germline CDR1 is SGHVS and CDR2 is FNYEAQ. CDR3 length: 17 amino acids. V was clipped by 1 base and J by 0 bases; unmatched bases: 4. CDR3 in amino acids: CASSLVQRGASYNEQFF. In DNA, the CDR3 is TGTGCCAGCAGCTTAGTCCAGCGGGGGGCCTCCTACAATGAGCAGTTCTTC.

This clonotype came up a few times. CDR3 sequence: CASSSASGLYNEQFF. The CDR3 DNA is TGTGCCAGCAGTTCCGCTAGCGGGCTCTACAATGAGCAGTTCTTC. The chain links TRBV12-3 or TRBV12-4 to TRBJ2-1; 8 bases are a match to TRBD2. This CDR3 has 15 residues. V shed 4 bases, J shed 3 bases, and the junction held 5 bases outside the gene matches.

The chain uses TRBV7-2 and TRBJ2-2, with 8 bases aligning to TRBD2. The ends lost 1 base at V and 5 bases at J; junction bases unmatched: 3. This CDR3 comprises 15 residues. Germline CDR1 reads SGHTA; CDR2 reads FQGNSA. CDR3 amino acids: CASSLDRGRTGELFF. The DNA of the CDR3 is TGTGCCAGCAGCTTAGATCGCGGGAGGACCGGGGAGCTGTTTTTT.

The CDR3 coding sequence is TGCAGTGCTAGTTTGCCCACCGAGAATGGCTACACCTTC. Its protein is CSASLPTENGYTF. The chain is built from TRBV20-1 and TRBJ1-2, with no clear D. The ends were cut back, 3 bases at V and 6 bases at J, with 14 bases in the middle. The CDR3 has 13 amino acids. Germline V gives CDR1 DFQATT, CDR2 SNEGSKA (reference sequence).